This T cell receptor (beta chain) was retrieved from a study of CD8 T cells in Susac syndrome. Study information: Clinical remission applied to fewer than ten sequenced Susac syndrome patients, and five or six had active disease. Treatment status at blood draw for the Susac syndrome patients was therapy-naive, corticosteroids, or intravenous immunoglobulin alone.

Negative isolation yielded CD4+ and CD8+ T cells, and FACS enriched TEMRA cells. The V gene end was trimmed by 5 bases and the J gene end by 3 bases; junction bases not matched to a gene: 3. Germline CDR1 MNHNY, CDR2 SVGAGI (reference sequence). The length of the CDR3 is 15 residues. Comments on this clonotype: Its antigen is not known.

Random-hexamer reverse transcription was applied to about 0.45 to 1 ug RNA. TCRdb processed the immunoSEQ multiplex PCR reads anew with MiXCR; each CDR3 protein has one entry. The sample consists of about 200,000 distinct CDR3 sequences, 75% to 95% of them appearing once. Findings and caveats of the study: Where Susac syndrome CD4+ T cell repertoires were concerned, no clonal expansion was evident.

The sequencing input was CD4+ T cells from PBMCs. The receptor was isolated from a human donor with Susac syndrome. V and J are TRBV6-6 and TRBJ2-1, with 11 positions matching TRBD2. CDR3 amino acids: CASSTTSGSYNEQFF. Written as DNA, the CDR3 is TGTGCCAGCAGTACAACTAGCGGGAGCTACAATGAGCAGTTCTTC.